This TCR beta chain was sequenced in a study of cytotoxic CD8 clonotypes in ibrutinib-treated CLL. Turning to the study itself: On average, over 80,000 productive rearrangements and approximately 250,000 productive templates per sample. The study's findings and limits: Measured clonality at baseline was greater than in age-matched healthy donors and tracked with circulating CD8+ T-cell counts. At ibrutinib response, clonality increased, and at progression it declined back toward baseline.

The CDR3 loop spans 14 amino acids. V gave up 7 bases and J gave up 4 bases, with 11 bases separating them. Germline CDR1 is SGHVS and CDR2 is FQNEAQ. TCRdb's table, derived via immunoSEQ multiplex PCR, lists solely in-frame clones and lacks some. The sample lists under 300,000 clones, around three quarters occurring once. As to this clone: The antigen remains undetermined.

This rearrangement joins TRBV7-8 to TRBJ2-6; D is unclear. The sequence was obtained from a human donor with chronic lymphocytic leukemia. Sequenced here: PBMCs, sampled after 24 months of ibrutinib treatment. CDR3 sequence (DNA): TGTGCCAGCACCCTACGAGGAGGGGCCAACGTCCTGACTTTC. It translates to CASTLRGGANVLTF.